The following is a T cell receptor (beta chain) sequence with its context. The antigen remains unidentified. Trimming removed 5 bases at V and 0 bases at J, with 11 bases between. Germline V lookup: CDR1 MRHNA, CDR2 SNTAGT. The CDR3 loop spans 15 amino acids. TCRdb re-derived calls from the reads in MiXCR, one entry per CDR3 protein. This sample yields just under 500,000 distinct CDR3 sequences, of which roughly a third are seen a single time; roughly 17% belongs to the top ten. The data originate from a study of T cell repertoires in cytomegalovirus infection. Study context: HLA-B-restricted CMV epitopes that are well studied, plus recently identified HLA-C-restricted ones, were used by the study. Carrying CMV and the relevant HLA type showed in public TCR beta signatures.

The specimen was cultured PBMCs, collected from culture after CMV antigen stimulation. This TCR was recovered from a human donor in good health (CMV status not recorded). Some clones in this sample may be carry-over from other donors' samples. The J gene is TRBJ2-1, the V gene TRBV6-4; no firm D call. The CDR3 protein is CASSRAVSSYNEQFF. The CDR3 nucleotides read TGTGCCAGCAGTCGGGCCGTTAGCTCCTACAATGAGCAGTTCTTC.